Presented here are 19 T cell receptor beta chains from one specimen sequenced in a study of T cells in Graves' hyperthyroidism and ophthalmopathy. The CDR3 regions of TCR beta were amplified from RNA transcripts. First-round RT-PCR targeting the TCR CDR3 was performed with the HTBI primer set. TCRdb reprocessed the multiplex PCR reads with MiXCR, giving one entry per CDR3 protein. The table has about 130,000 distinct CDR3 sequences, approximately 20% seen once. Sequenced input: blood. Every receptor here comes from a woman aged 45-65 years with Graves' hyperthyroidism that later progressed to Graves' ophthalmopathy.

This clonotype was detected only a few times. J is TRBJ2-5 and V is TRBV5-1; either TRBD1 or TRBD2 may fit D (6 bases each). There are 12 residues in the CDR3. CDR1 SGHRS and CDR2 YFSETQ come from the germline V gene. Trimming stripped 9 bases from V and 1 base from J, with 10 bases between. For the CDR3, the DNA is TGCGCCACGCGGGACATCCAAGAGACCCAGTACTTC. Protein sequence: CATRDIQETQYF.

The chain is built from TRBV28 and TRBJ2-1; 7 bases map to TRBD2. J gave up 5 bases and V 1 base, and 8 bases lay outside the gene matches. CDR3 length: 16 residues. Germline-derived CDR1 and CDR2 are MDHEN and SYDVKM. The CDR3 DNA reads TGTGCCAGCAGTTTATTGAGGGGAGGGCCTAACAATGAGCAGTTCTTC. It yields the protein CASSLLRGGPNNEQFF.

As concerns this clonotype: One end of the junction does not line up with germline, which may come from a read error. The rearrangement joins TRBV5-1 to TRBJ2-5; 10 nucleotides match TRBD1. CDR3 length: 18 amino acids. Germline V lookup: CDR1 SGHRS, CDR2 YFSETQ. The CDR3 coding sequence is TGTGCCAGCAGCTCCCCTCGACAGGGGGCAGGGCCGCGGGAGACCCAGTACTTC. This gives the protein CASSSPRQGAGPRETQYF.

About this clonotype: A much larger clone lies a single base off, so this may be a read error. V usage is TRBV30 and J usage is TRBJ1-5; D is unclear. Germline V CDR1 and CDR2: GTSNPN, SVGIG (reference sequence). CDR3 length equals 13 residues. The CDR3, as DNA: TGTGCCTGGAGTCCAGGTAGCAATCAGTCCCAGCATTTT. The encoded protein is CAWSPGSNQSQHF.

This clonotype was seen at least ten times. The genes are TRBV20-1 and TRBJ1-3; D is unresolved. V was shortened by 5 bases and J by 2 bases, with 7 bases between the two germline ends. Per the germline V gene, CDR1 is DFQATT and CDR2 is SNEGSKA (reference sequence). The CDR3 has 12 amino acids. The CDR3 sequence: CSALHPGNTIYF. Here the CDR3 DNA reads TGCAGTGCTCTTCATCCTGGAAACACCATATATTTT.

The chain recombines TRBV13 with TRBJ2-1, with 9 bases matching TRBD2. The V and J ends lost 6 bases and 5 bases, in that order; junction bases with no gene match: 8. Germline values: CDR1 PRHDT, CDR2 FYEKMQ (reference sequence). The CDR3 consists of 15 residues. The CDR3 sequence: CASSQRAGGHNEQFF. In DNA, the CDR3 is TGTGCCAGCAGTCAACGAGCGGGAGGCCACAATGAGCAGTTCTTC. Together with reference TRBV13 and TRBJ2-1, the CDR3 gives the full variable domain: AAGVIQSPRHLIKEKRETATLKCYPIPRHDTVYWYQQGPGQDPQFLISFYEKMQSDKGSIPDRFSAQQFSDYHSELNMSSLELGDSALYFCASSQRAGGHNEQFFGPGTRLTVL.

In its sample, this clonotype was seen many times. This rearrangement joins TRBV12-3 or TRBV12-4 to TRBJ2-1, with 7 bases lining up with TRBD2. V dropped 5 bases and J dropped 0; count of bases not matched to a gene: 7. The CDR3 runs 16 residues. The CDR3 is CASSIGTIRSYNEQFF. CDR3 bases: TGTGCCAGCAGTATCGGGACTATCCGCTCCTACAATGAGCAGTTCTTC.

The rearrangement links TRBV20-1 to TRBJ2-7; 8 nucleotides line up with TRBD2. The CDR3 sequence is 13 residues long. Per the germline V gene, CDR1 is DFQATT and CDR2 is SNEGSKA (reference sequence). The V segment lost 3 bases and the J segment 5 bases; nucleotides outside the gene matches: 6. The CDR3 loop is CSARTGGPHEQYF. CDR3 nucleotide sequence: TGCAGTGCTAGGACGGGAGGGCCCCACGAGCAGTACTTC.

In this sample, this clonotype turned up a few times. This clone may be a read error of a much larger clone one base away. This chain joins TRBV7-8 and TRBJ1-1; TRBD1 is a possible D gene (6 bases). V was pared by 0 bases and J by 3 bases, with 11 bases between. Germline V gene lookup returns CDR1 SGHVS and CDR2 FQNEAQ. The CDR3 has 15 residues. In DNA form, the CDR3 reads TGTGCCAGCAGCTTAGCCAGGGGACGGCACACTGAAGCTTTCTTT. Its protein is CASSLARGRHTEAFF.

The table lists this clonotype with many counts. The V and J genes are TRBV28 and TRBJ2-7, with 7 bases that match TRBD2. The CDR3 extends over 16 amino acids. Trimming removed 4 bases from V and 4 bases from J; junction bases left unmatched: 13. The germline V gene encodes CDR1 MDHEN and CDR2 SYDVKM. In DNA form, the CDR3 reads TGTGCCAGCAGTTCCCTCGGCGCGGGAGCTTGGTACGAGCAGTACTTC. Its translation: CASSSLGAGAWYEQYF.

This clonotype was picked up a small number of times. The rearrangement joins TRBV27 to TRBJ1-5; D remains unclear. The CDR3 is 12 amino acids. Trimming pared 6 bases from V and 7 bases from J, leaving 10 bases between. Germline loops: CDR1 MNHEY, CDR2 SMNVEV (reference sequence). As DNA, the CDR3 is TGTGCCAGCAGCTCCGGGGTACAGCCCCAGCATTTT. Translated, it gives CASSSGVQPQHF.

J is TRBJ2-2 and V is TRBV6-5; TRBD2 matches 11 bases. V shed 5 bases and J 0 bases; nucleotides not matched to a gene: 17. Germline values: CDR1 MNHEY, CDR2 SVGAGI. This CDR3 spans 21 amino acids. DNA of the CDR3: TGTGCCAGCAGTCACGCTCGAGTGCTGACTAGCGGGGCCACGAACACCGGGGAGCTGTTTTTT. Translation gives CASSHARVLTSGATNTGELFF.

This chain links TRBV28 with TRBJ2-5; the match to TRBD2 covers 7 bases. Germline V gene data show CDR1 as MDHEN and CDR2 as SYDVKM. Trimming at V came to 1 base and at J to 6 bases, leaving 11 bases not matched to a gene. This CDR3 has 16 residues. The CDR3 region is CASSLLRGGPRKTQYF. The CDR3 DNA reads TGTGCCAGCAGTTTATTGAGGGGAGGGCCCCGGAAGACCCAGTACTTC.

This clonotype was counted ten times or more. V and J are TRBV2 and TRBJ2-2, with no clear D. Germline V gene lookup returns CDR1 SNHLY and CDR2 FYNNEI. The CDR3 has 13 residues. The V and J ends lost 9 bases and 6 bases respectively, with 14 bases between them. CDR3 coding DNA: TGTGCCAGTTCTATGGAAAAATCCGGGGAGCTGTTTTTT. Amino acid sequence: CASSMEKSGELFF.

V usage is TRBV6-5 and J usage is TRBJ1-2, with D possibly TRBD1 on 5 matching bases. The CDR3 length is 12 residues. Trimming stripped 4 bases from V and 8 bases from J, with 11 bases between. Germline V gene sequence: CDR1 MNHEY, CDR2 SVGAGI. CDR3 nucleotides: TGTGCCAGCAGTTCGGGGCAGGGAGGCTACACCTTC. Amino acids: CASSSGQGGYTF.

The chain recombines TRBV3-1 with TRBJ2-1; TRBD2 matches at 8 bases. The ends lost 2 bases at V and 6 bases at J; junction bases unmatched: 12. Germline CDR1 reads LGHDT; CDR2 reads YNNKEL (reference sequence). CDR3 length: 17 amino acids. CDR3 loop: CASSQNGAGGPSNEQFF. The DNA of the CDR3 is TGTGCCAGCAGCCAAAATGGGGCGGGAGGCCCAAGCAATGAGCAGTTCTTC.

This clonotype was recorded many times. This sequence joins TRBV5-1 and TRBJ2-3, with 11 nucleotides matching TRBD2. V gave up 2 bases and J gave up 5 bases; unmatched junction bases: 4. CDR1 is SGHRS and CDR2 is YFSETQ in the germline V gene. This CDR3 has 15 residues. The CDR3 nucleotides read TGCGCCAGCAGCTTAGATGGGACTAGCGGAGATACGCAGTATTTT. Translation: CASSLDGTSGDTQYF.

CDR3 nucleotides: TGCAGCGTTGAAAGACAGCCCTTCCTCTATGGCTACACCTTC. Its translation is CSVERQPFLYGYTF. J is TRBJ1-2 and V is TRBV29-1; TRBD1 is a possible D gene (5 bases). The germline V gene has CDR1 SQVTM and CDR2 ANQGSEA. The CDR3 extends over 14 amino acids. Trimming removed 2 bases at V and 4 bases at J, with 14 bases between.

This clonotype has only one observation. The rearrangement links TRBV28 to TRBJ1-1, with 8 nucleotides matching TRBD1. The CDR3 runs to 18 residues. CDR1 is MDHEN and CDR2 is SYDVKM in the germline V gene. The V and J ends lost 3 bases and 0 bases, in that order; junction bases with no gene match: 12. Here the CDR3 DNA reads TGTGCCAGCAGTTTGGGCAGCAGGGGGCTGGTATTGAACACTGAAGCTTTCTTT. Protein sequence: CASSLGSRGLVLNTEAFF.